The 3 T cell receptor beta chains below were found in one sample sequenced in a study of blood T cells in healthy people across ages. It was with a sample-barcoded 5' primer and a J-beta primer mix that a second PCR of about 6 to 11 cycles was run. TCRdb recomputed calls from the 5' RACE reads with MiXCR, one row per CDR3 protein. The sample consists of about 800,000 distinct CDR3 sequences, approximately 25% of them appearing once. This same sample was also part of a study on T cells of mothers and their children.

What was sequenced was blood. These receptor sequences come from a boy aged 10-17 years in good health.

The rearrangement joins TRBV4-3 to TRBJ2-7; 8 positions agree with TRBD1. This CDR3 spans 15 amino acids. Germline V gene lookup returns CDR1 LGHNA and CDR2 YSLEER. V lost 0 bases to trimming and J lost 3 bases; unmatched junction nucleotides: 4. The CDR3 DNA reads TGCGCCAGCAGCCAAGATCGGGACAGGTTCTACGAGCAGTACTTC. It specifies CASSQDRDRFYEQYF.

CDR3 DNA: TGTGCCAGCAGTTCAAATCGGGGACACCAAGAGACCCAGTACTTC. Protein: CASSSNRGHQETQYF. The chain uses TRBV12-3 or TRBV12-4 and TRBJ2-5, with D possibly being TRBD1 or TRBD2 (5 bases each). Deletions cut 4 bases from V and 0 bases from J, with 12 bases between. CDR3 length: 15 residues.

The gene calls are TRBV20-1 and TRBJ2-1; no firm D call. The germline gives CDR1 DFQATT, CDR2 SNEGSKA (reference sequence). Trimming cost V 0 bases and J 7 bases, with 19 bases left between them. The CDR3 contains 16 residues. CDR3 sequence: CSARDHGITRTNEQFF. The CDR3 DNA is TGCAGTGCTAGAGATCATGGAATTACGCGGACGAATGAGCAGTTCTTC.